Listed below are T cell receptor beta chains from one sample, sequenced in a study of OX40 agonist ivuxolimab in advanced cancers. The method was immunoSEQ multiplex PCR; TCRdb's version includes in-frame clones alone and lacks a portion of them. The sample contains about 69,000 clones, 80% to 90% of which appear only once. Sequencing used CD4+ or CD8+ T cells sorted from blood, obtained in a trial of the OX40 agonist ivuxolimab. The source of these receptors is an adult with an advanced solid tumor such as melanoma, head and neck, liver or kidney cancer. Each CDR3 is given with its conserved first and last residue. A D gene is named only where the DNA matches it firmly. Size is stated for part of the rows, as once, few or many counts, or as a class when the clone is expanded.

>TRBV5-4|TRBJ1-2|NA|NA
CASSSDSPYGYTF
TGTGCCAGCAGTTCGGACAGCCCCTATGGCTACACCTTC
>TRBV7-1|TRBJ1-2|NA|TRBD1
CASSLQGDYGYTF
TGTGCCAGCAGCTTACAGGGGGACTATGGCTACACCTTC
>TRBV28|TRBJ2-7|NA|TRBD2
CASSRTSDSSYEQYF
TGTGCCAGCAGCCGGACTAGCGACAGCTCCTACGAGCAGTACTTC
>TRBV7-6|TRBJ2-2|NA|NA
CASSSPGGTGELFF
TGTGCCAGCAGCTCCCCCGGGGGCACCGGGGAGCTGTTTTTT
>TRBV18|TRBJ2-1|NA|NA
CASSPLRGEELKFF
TGTGCCAGCTCACCGTTGAGAGGGGAGGAATTGAAGTTCTTC
>TRBV6-1|TRBJ2-5|few|TRBD1
CASSLWTGRTETQYF
TGTGCCAGCAGCCTATGGACAGGGCGTACGGAGACCCAGTACTTC
>TRBV18|TRBJ2-2|NA|TRBD2
CASSDIAGGGTGELFF
TGTGCCAGCTCAGACATAGCGGGAGGCGGCACCGGGGAGCTGTTTTTT
>TRBV7-9|TRBJ1-1|NA|NA
CASSLSGVQTEAFF
TGTGCCAGCAGCTTGTCGGGAGTTCAGACTGAAGCTTTCTTT
>TRBV5-1|TRBJ2-2|NA|NA
CASSLNTGELFF
TGCGCCAGCAGCTTGAACACCGGGGAGCTGTTTTTT
>TRBV9|TRBJ1-1|NA|TRBD1
CASSPGGTGNTEAFF
TGTGCCAGCAGCCCGGGTGGGACAGGGAACACTGAAGCTTTCTTT
>TRBV6-5|TRBJ1-2|NA|NA
CASSYSNQGRRYGYTF
TGTGCCAGCAGTTACTCGAACCAGGGGAGGAGGTATGGCTACACCTTC
>TRBV5-6|TRBJ2-1|NA|TRBD2
CASRLSGRAYNEQFF
TGTGCCAGCAGACTAAGCGGGAGGGCCTACAATGAGCAGTTCTTC
>TRBV7-2|TRBJ1-2|NA|NA
CASSRRTTNYGYTF
TGTGCCAGCAGCCGCCGGACAACTAACTATGGCTACACCTTC
>TRBV28|TRBJ2-3|NA|NA
CASSRVSTDTQYF
TGTGCCAGCAGTCGAGTGAGCACAGATACGCAGTATTTT
>TRBV9|TRBJ2-7|NA|NA
CASSFGRTSEQYF
TGTGCCAGCAGCTTCGGACGGACAAGCGAGCAGTACTTC
>TRBV6-5|TRBJ1-5|NA|NA
CASSFGLGGQPQHF
TGTGCCAGCAGTTTCGGCCTGGGTGGTCAGCCCCAGCATTTT
>TRBV28|TRBJ2-3|NA|NA
CASSLTSSDTQYF
TGTGCCAGCAGCCTTACTAGTTCAGATACGCAGTATTTT
>TRBV6-1|TRBJ1-2|NA|NA
CASTPSVEGYTF
TGTGCCAGCACTCCCTCGGTAGAAGGCTACACCTTC
>TRBV18|TRBJ2-1|NA|TRBD2
CASSPPGTRYNEQFF
TGTGCCAGCTCACCCCCCGGGACTAGATACAATGAGCAGTTCTTC
>TRBV11-1|TRBJ2-1|NA|TRBD1
CASTPQGAGRGEQFF
TGTGCCAGCACCCCCCAGGGGGCAGGTCGGGGTGAGCAGTTCTTC
>TRBV27|TRBJ1-1|NA|NA
CASTTGATTEAFF
TGTGCCAGCACGACGGGGGCGACCACTGAAGCTTTCTTT
>TRBV4-1|TRBJ1-2|NA|TRBD1
CASSQGQGFYGYTF
TGCGCCAGCAGCCAAGGACAGGGATTTTATGGCTACACCTTC
>TRBV7-9|TRBJ2-3|NA|NA
CASSSRAGADTQYF
TGTGCCAGCAGCTCCAGGGCTGGGGCGGATACGCAGTATTTT
>TRBV5-1|TRBJ2-1|NA|NA
CASSLEVRGYNEQFF
TGCGCCAGCAGCTTGGAGGTCAGGGGCTACAATGAGCAGTTCTTC
>TRBV5-1|TRBJ2-1|NA|TRBD2
CASTVTSGAYNEQFF
TGCGCCAGCACGGTTACTAGCGGAGCCTACAATGAGCAGTTCTTC
>TRBV28|TRBJ1-5|NA|NA
CASSSPSSSNQPQHF
TGTGCCAGCAGTTCCCCGAGCAGTAGCAATCAGCCCCAGCATTTT
>TRBV7-1|TRBJ2-1|NA|TRBD2
CASSLGLAIYNEQFF
TGTGCCAGCAGCCTGGGACTAGCGATCTACAATGAGCAGTTCTTC
>TRBV18|TRBJ2-3|NA|NA
CASSPRDSTDTQYF
TGTGCCAGCTCACCACGAGACAGCACAGATACGCAGTATTTT
>TRBV5-8|TRBJ2-7|NA|NA
CASSLGSRGPGAYF
TGTGCCAGCAGCTTGGGTTCCCGGGGACCAGGGGCGTACTTC
>TRBV6-5|TRBJ1-1|NA|NA
CASSYEAGAKGTEAFF
TGTGCCAGCAGTTACGAAGCAGGGGCTAAGGGTACTGAAGCTTTCTTT
>TRBV5-1|TRBJ1-2|NA|TRBD1
CASSSGQGYGYTF
TGCGCCAGCAGCTCAGGACAGGGCTACGGCTACACCTTC
>TRBV7-3|TRBJ2-5|NA|NA
CASSLMPRATDLRTQYF
TGTGCCAGCAGCTTAATGCCACGTGCGACAGATTTAAGGACCCAGTACTTC
>TRBV9|TRBJ2-3|NA|NA
CASSPGGVLDTQYF
TGTGCCAGCAGCCCTGGCGGGGTCCTAGATACGCAGTATTTT
>TRBV15|TRBJ1-5|few|NA
CATGRYDQPQHF
TGTGCCACCGGCCGGTACGATCAGCCCCAGCATTTT
>TRBV6-1|TRBJ2-7|NA|NA
CASWSGGHEQYF
TGTGCCAGCTGGTCAGGAGGTCACGAGCAGTACTTC
>TRBV6-1|TRBJ1-2|NA|NA
CATWVSANYGYTF
TGTGCCACCTGGGTCTCAGCTAACTATGGCTACACCTTC
>TRBV7-9|TRBJ1-1|NA|NA
CASSPPGARANTEAFF
TGTGCCAGCAGCCCCCCCGGGGCGAGGGCAAACACTGAAGCTTTCTTT
>TRBV5-6|TRBJ1-2|once|NA
CASSLAGEGYGYTF
TGTGCCAGCAGCTTGGCCGGAGAGGGTTATGGCTACACCTTC
>TRBV5-1|TRBJ2-7|few|NA
CASSLEYEQYF
TGCGCCAGCAGCTTGGAGTACGAGCAGTACTTC
>TRBV10-3|TRBJ2-7|NA|TRBD1
CAISGRQGAYEQYF
TGTGCCATCAGTGGGCGGCAGGGGGCCTACGAGCAGTACTTC
>TRBV27|TRBJ2-1|NA|TRBD1
CASSSRGQGLSNEQFF
TGTGCCAGCAGTTCCAGGGGACAGGGCCTCTCCAATGAGCAGTTCTTC
>TRBV6-6|TRBJ1-3|NA|NA
CASSYLPGSGNTIYF
TGTGCCAGCAGTTACCTTCCAGGCTCTGGAAACACCATATATTTT
>TRBV5-1|TRBJ1-1|NA|NA
CASSRTRVTEAFF
TGCGCCAGCAGTCGGACAAGGGTGACTGAAGCTTTCTTT
>TRBV9|TRBJ2-2|NA|TRBD2
CASSLYGLVTTGELFF
TGTGCCAGCAGCCTATATGGACTAGTTACTACCGGGGAGCTGTTTTTT
>TRBV5-5|TRBJ1-1|NA|NA
CASSFWTSGAFF
TGTGCCAGCAGCTTCTGGACGTCGGGAGCTTTCTTT
>TRBV4-1|TRBJ2-3|NA|TRBD2
CASSLSLSGRSADTQYF
TGCGCCAGCAGCCTATCATTAAGCGGGAGGTCGGCAGATACGCAGTATTTT
>TRBV15|TRBJ1-4|NA|NA
CATSRGNSATNEKLFF
TGTGCCACCAGCAGAGGAAACAGCGCAACTAATGAAAAACTGTTTTTT
>TRBV5-4|TRBJ2-7|NA|TRBD1
CASSEAGTGAYEQYF
TGTGCCAGCAGCGAGGCCGGGACAGGGGCCTACGAGCAGTACTTC
>TRBV6-5|TRBJ2-7|few|NA
CASSSWERVQYF
TGTGCCAGCAGTTCCTGGGAAAGGGTGCAGTACTTC
>TRBV20-1|TRBJ2-7|NA|NA
CRAGLREQYF
TGCAGGGCAGGTTTGAGAGAGCAGTACTTC
>TRBV15|TRBJ2-5|once|TRBD2
CATSRERLAGGPGETQYF
TGTGCCACCAGCAGAGAGAGGCTAGCGGGAGGGCCGGGTGAGACCCAGTACTTC
>TRBV5-1|TRBJ2-2|NA|NA
CASSLASGIGELFF
TGCGCCAGCAGCTTGGCCTCAGGGATTGGGGAGCTGTTTTTT
>TRBV10-1|TRBJ2-5|NA|NA
CASIGQSQETQYF
TGCGCCAGCATAGGACAGAGCCAAGAGACCCAGTACTTC
>TRBV5-8|TRBJ1-2|NA|TRBD1
CASSLDRGLGYTF
TGTGCCAGCAGCTTGGACAGGGGATTGGGCTACACCTTC
>TRBV19|TRBJ2-3|NA|TRBD1
CASSTPGQGATDTQYF
TGTGCCAGTAGTACTCCGGGACAGGGGGCCACAGATACGCAGTATTTT
>TRBV6-1|TRBJ2-7|NA|NA
CASTLEGVSYEQYF
TGTGCCAGCACCTTAGAGGGGGTTTCCTACGAGCAGTACTTC
>TRBV9|TRBJ2-3|once|NA
CASSVANLASDTQYF
TGTGCCAGCAGCGTAGCTAATCTAGCGTCCGATACGCAGTATTTT